Listed here are 13 T cell receptor beta chains from one sample, sequenced in a study of early T cells in non-severe SARS-CoV-2 infection. TCRdb reprocessed the 5' RACE reads via MiXCR and lists one record per CDR3 protein. The top ten clones hold over 8.5% of a sample with tens of thousands of distinct CDR3 sequences, roughly 10% of them seen once. The sample was whole blood. The receptors come from an adult who was a healthcare worker with PCR-confirmed SARS-CoV-2 infection or an uninfected control (not recorded which).

This clonotype was observed a few times. The chain has TRBV7-3 and TRBJ1-1; 10 bases are a match to TRBD1. The CDR3 has 15 residues. The germline gives CDR1 SGHTA, CDR2 FQGTGA. V trimming: 5 bases; J trimming: 5 bases; junction bases outside the gene matches: 8. CDR3 DNA: TGTGCCAGCAGCCTAAGGGGACAGGGGAGGACTGAAGCTTTCTTT. It encodes CASSLRGQGRTEAFF.

At least ten counts were recorded for this clonotype. The rearrangement joins TRBV6-5 to TRBJ2-1; TRBD2 might be the D (5 bases). The CDR3 has 15 amino acids. V was cut by 6 bases and J by 0 bases, with 12 bases left in between. CDR1 and CDR2 from the germline V gene are MNHEY and SVGAGI. CDR3: CASSPQRSSYNEQFF. In DNA, the CDR3 is TGTGCCAGCAGCCCTCAGCGGAGCTCCTACAATGAGCAGTTCTTC.

This clonotype was seen repeatedly, ten times or more. V usage is TRBV4-1 and J usage is TRBJ1-2; 7 nucleotides align to TRBD1. The junction had 14 bases not matched to a gene; V was cut back by 6 bases and J by 4 bases. The CDR3 runs to 16 residues. Germline-derived CDR1 and CDR2 are MGHRA and YSYEKL. The CDR3 nucleotides are TGCGCCAGCAGTGAGACAGAGTGGAACAGGGGCTATGGCTACACCTTC. Translating it yields CASSETEWNRGYGYTF.

This clonotype was picked up many times. This sequence joins TRBV4-3 and TRBJ2-3; 12 bases line up with TRBD2. V lost 1 base and J lost 8; bases outside the gene matches: 4. This CDR3 contains 15 residues. CDR1 is LGHNA and CDR2 is YSLEER in the germline V gene. The CDR3 DNA reads TGCGCCAGCAGCCAAGTGACTAGCGGGAGTGTTACGCAGTATTTT. It specifies CASSQVTSGSVTQYF.

V gene TRBV11-1 combines with J gene TRBJ1-5; no definite D call. The CDR3 sequence is 12 residues long. Trimming took 6 bases from V and 7 from J, leaving 10 bases between them. CDR1 is SGHAT, CDR2 FQDESV, per germline (reference sequence). In DNA form, the CDR3 reads TGTGCCAGCAGTATGACGGGACAGCCCCAGCATTTT. It specifies CASSMTGQPQHF.

The V and J genes are TRBV30 and TRBJ1-2; D not certain. Trimming cost V 4 bases and J 4 bases, with 13 bases left between them. This CDR3 spans 13 amino acids. Germline CDR1 reads GTSNPN; CDR2 reads SVGIG (reference sequence). CDR3 loop: CAWNAQRGYGYTF. CDR3 nucleotide sequence: TGTGCCTGGAATGCTCAGCGCGGCTATGGCTACACCTTC.

This clonotype came up a few times. The V call is TRBV5-4, the J call TRBJ1-1, with a possible D match to TRBD1 (5 bases). The CDR3 is 14 amino acids. The V gene lost 0 bases and the J gene lost 2 bases, with 8 bases spanning the gap. Germline CDR1 and CDR2: SGHNT and YYREEE (reference sequence). CDR3 sequence reads: CASSLARANTEAFF. The CDR3 DNA follows: TGTGCCAGCAGCTTGGCCAGGGCCAACACTGAAGCTTTCTTT.

The chain has TRBV5-4 and TRBJ1-4, with D uncertain. CDR1 is SGHNT and CDR2 is YYREEE in the germline V gene (reference sequence). Trimming stripped 3 bases from V and 5 bases from J, with 11 bases between. This CDR3 region has 14 residues. CDR3 in DNA: TGTGCCAGCAGCTCGCTAGGGCCGAATGAAAAACTGTTTTTT. It is translated as CASSSLGPNEKLFF.

Many counts were recorded for this clonotype. V usage is TRBV18 and J usage is TRBJ2-5; D unresolved. The germline V and J ends were trimmed by 3 bases and 3 bases, with 8 bases remaining between them. CDR1 is KGHSH, CDR2 LQKENI, per germline. This CDR3 has 13 amino acids. CDR3 nucleotide sequence: TGTGCCAGCTCACCCCGGCAGAAAGAGACCCAGTACTTC. The encoded protein is CASSPRQKETQYF. The complete variable domain, with remaining parts taken from reference TRBV18 and TRBJ2-5, reads NAGVMQNPRHLVRRRGQEARLRCSPMKGHSHVYWYRQLPEEGLKFMVYLQKENIIDESGMPKERFSAEFPKEGPSILRIQQVVRGDSAAYFCASSPRQKETQYFGPGTRLLVL.

The sample holds many counts of this clonotype. The chain uses TRBV27 and TRBJ2-7, with D tentatively TRBD1 or TRBD2 (5 bases each). CDR1 is MNHEY and CDR2 is SMNVEV in the germline V gene (reference sequence). V was cut by 3 bases and J by 6 bases, with 12 bases left in between. The CDR3 totals 13 residues. This CDR3 is CASSLGEFGEQYF. The CDR3 DNA sequence: TGTGCCAGCAGTTTGGGGGAGTTCGGCGAGCAGTACTTC.

This clonotype was seen more than once but under ten times. This sequence joins TRBV27 and TRBJ2-5; D gene unclear. Trimming stripped 2 bases from V and 2 bases from J, with 12 bases between. Germline V gene lookup returns CDR1 MNHEY and CDR2 SMNVEV (reference sequence). This CDR3 spans 15 amino acids. In nucleotides, the CDR3 is TGTGCCAGCAGTTTAGTTTCCCCCTCTCAAGAGACCCAGTACTTC. Amino acid sequence: CASSLVSPSQETQYF.

This clonotype was counted between two and nine times. The gene calls are TRBV18 and TRBJ2-7, with TRBD2 matching 13 bases. The CDR3 runs to 17 residues. CDR1 KGHSH and CDR2 LQKENI come from the germline V gene. Unmatched junction bases numbered 10, after V lost 3 bases and J lost 5 bases. The CDR3, as DNA: TGTGCCAGCTCACCGCTTGCCCCTGGACTAGCGGGAGACGAGCAGTACTTC. It yields the protein CASSPLAPGLAGDEQYF.

This clonotype was counted only a few times. This rearrangement joins TRBV14 to TRBJ1-4; 9 nucleotides match TRBD1. The CDR3 is 15 residues long. Germline values: CDR1 SGHDN, CDR2 FVKESK. J lost 5 bases, V lost 3 bases, and 4 bases had no gene match. CDR3 DNA sequence: TGTGCCAGCAGCCACTCGGGACAGGGAAATGAAAAACTGTTTTTT. This codes for CASSHSGQGNEKLFF.